This T cell receptor beta chain was captured in a study of siplizumab effects on memory and regulatory T cells. The V gene's germline CDR1 is MGHDK and CDR2 SYGVNS. The CDR3 loop spans 15 amino acids. Trimming took 8 bases from V and 7 from J; bases not matched to a gene: 8. Assay: immunoSEQ multiplex PCR; the TCRdb copy retains only in-frame clones and omits some. The sample records over 90,000 clones, 80% to 95% being singletons. V and J are TRBV25-1 and TRBJ1-6; 10 positions agree with TRBD1. This TCR was recovered from a human donor in good health. Sequencing was carried out using CD4+ T cells sorted from blood. CDR3 amino acids: CASAPRTGGNSPLHF. In DNA, the CDR3 is TGTGCCAGCGCTCCCCGGACAGGGGGGAATTCACCCCTCCACTTT.